Listed below are T cell receptor beta chains from one sample, sequenced in a study of blood T cells in healthy people across ages. TCRdb reanalysed the 5' RACE reads using MiXCR and keeps one entry per CDR3 protein. Of some 1.5 million distinct CDR3 sequences listed, approximately 30% are singletons. Sequences were obtained from blood. The source of these receptors is a woman between 25 and 40 years old in good health. Each CDR3 is given with its conserved first and last residue. D genes are given only for firm matches. Clone size is not always given. Where it is, it says once, few, many or a class for expanded clones.

>few|TRBV5-5|15|TRBJ2-1|TRBD2
TGTGCCAGCAGCACCGATAGCGGGGGGTACAATGAGCAGTTCTTC
CASSTDSGGYNEQFF
>few|TRBV27|16|TRBJ2-1|TRBD1
TGTGCCAGCAGTTATCAGGGGGCCAACTCCTACAATGAGCAGTTCTTC
CASSYQGANSYNEQFF
>few|TRBV5-1|14|TRBJ2-3|.
TGCGCCAGCAGCACAGGGCCGGGTTCCGATACGCAGTATTTT
CASSTGPGSDTQYF
>.|TRBV10-3|15|TRBJ2-1|TRBD2
TGTGCCATCAGTGAGGGCGGGAGGGCAGTCAATGAGCAGTTCTTC
CAISEGGRAVNEQFF
>.|TRBV18|13|TRBJ2-4|TRBD1
TGTGCCAGCTCACGAGACAGGGTGGACATTCAGTACTTC
CASSRDRVDIQYF
>few|TRBV9|14|TRBJ2-7|TRBD1
TGTGCCAGTTCCGAAGGGACAGACGAATACGAGCAGTACTTC
CASSEGTDEYEQYF
>many|TRBV5-6|16|TRBJ2-7|TRBD1
TGTGCCAGCAGCGGAGGGACAGGCTGGGGCTCCTACGAGCAGTACTTC
CASSGGTGWGSYEQYF
>many|TRBV28|15|TRBJ2-7|TRBD1
TGTGCCAGCAGTGCCCCGGGACAGGGGATCCCCGAGCAGTACTTC
CASSAPGQGIPEQYF
>many|TRBV6-5|17|TRBJ2-7|TRBD2
TGTGCCAGCAGTAACCCCCGGCCGGCTAGCGGCCCCTACGAGCAGTACTTC
CASSNPRPASGPYEQYF
>few|TRBV12-3/TRBV12-4|14|TRBJ1-1|.
TGTGCCAGCAGTTCGAGTCAGTTGAACACTGAAGCTTTCTTT
CASSSSQLNTEAFF
>few|TRBV20-1|13|TRBJ1-5|TRBD1
TGCAGTGCTCCACAGGGGATCGGGCAGCCCCAGCATTTT
CSAPQGIGQPQHF
>few|TRBV12-3/TRBV12-4|13|TRBJ2-7|.
TGTGCCAGCGGGGGGTCTCCAACCTACGAGCAGTACTTC
CASGGSPTYEQYF
>few|TRBV10-3|14|TRBJ1-1|TRBD1
TGTGCCACGAGGGACAGGGGTTATGCCACTGAAGCTTTCTTT
CATRDRGYATEAFF
>few|TRBV20-1|15|TRBJ2-5|.
TGCAGTGCTAGAGGTCGCAGGCGATTTACAGGGACCCAGTACTTC
CSARGRRRFTGTQYF
>few|TRBV20-1|14|TRBJ1-2|.
TGCAGTGCTAGACCCCCCGGCAGAAGCTATGGCTACACCTTC
CSARPPGRSYGYTF
>.|TRBV28|16|TRBJ1-1|TRBD1
TGTGCCAGCAGTGCCTACCGGGACAGGGGCGCAACTGAAGCTTTCTTT
CASSAYRDRGATEAFF
>few|TRBV18|15|TRBJ1-6|TRBD1
TGTGCCAGCTCTCCGGACAGGGTTAATAATTCACCCCTCCACTTT
CASSPDRVNNSPLHF
>few|TRBV5-1|20|TRBJ2-5|TRBD2
TGCGCCAGCAGCCCCCTCCTGGGACTAGCGGGGGAGCGGGCTCAAGAGACCCAGTACTTC
CASSPLLGLAGERAQETQYF
>.|TRBV6-1|19|TRBJ2-1|.
TGTGCCAGCAGTGAATCCGCCGTGTCGTGGGAGAAGTGGTTCAATGAGCAGTTCTTC
CASSESAVSWEKWFNEQFF
>.|TRBV20-1|12|TRBJ2-5|.
TGCAGTGCGATTCAGGGCCGAGAGACCCAGTACTTC
CSAIQGRETQYF
>many|TRBV7-2|15|TRBJ2-7|TRBD2
TGTGCCAGCAGCTTAGGCGGGAGGGGGCCCTACGAGCAGTACTTC
CASSLGGRGPYEQYF
>.|TRBV10-3|14|TRBJ2-3|TRBD1
TGTGCCATGAAAGGGACAGGGGGCGTAGATACGCAGTATTTT
CAMKGTGGVDTQYF
>.|TRBV4-2|16|TRBJ1-5|.
TGTGCCAGCAGCCAAATCGGCGATGCTAGCAATCAGCCCCAGCATTTT
CASSQIGDASNQPQHF
>few|TRBV12-3/TRBV12-4|14|TRBJ1-5|.
TGTGCCAGCAGTTTAACGACTTCTGGTCAGCCCCAGCATTTT
CASSLTTSGQPQHF
>many|TRBV7-3|13|TRBJ2-1|.
TGTGCCAGCAGCTTAACGGTCTACAATGAGCAGTTCTTC
CASSLTVYNEQFF
>.|TRBV23-1|13|TRBJ1-5|.
TGCGCCAGCAGTCGGCCGACGAATCAGCCCCAGCATTTT
CASSRPTNQPQHF
>few|TRBV4-1|16|TRBJ1-2|TRBD1
TGCGCCAGCAGCCAAGACTCCGGGACAGGATCCTATGGCTACACCTTC
CASSQDSGTGSYGYTF
>.|TRBV20-1|13|TRBJ2-3|.
TGCAGTGCCCCCCGGGCCGGCACAGATACGCAGTATTTT
CSAPRAGTDTQYF
>many|TRBV29-1|10|TRBJ2-7|TRBD1
TGCAGCGGGGACAGGGACGATCAGTACTTC
CSGDRDDQYF
>few|TRBV7-3|15|TRBJ2-1|TRBD2
TGTGCCAGCAGCGATACAGCGGGGGGGAACAATGAGCAGTTCTTC
CASSDTAGGNNEQFF
>few|TRBV28|16|TRBJ2-5|.
TGTGCCAGCAGTTTGTCCCCCGGGGAACGCCAAGAGACCCAGTACTTC
CASSLSPGERQETQYF
>.|TRBV5-5|15|TRBJ2-2|.
TGTGCCAGCAGCGCGCGAGGGGCTTACACCGGGGAGCTGTTTTTT
CASSARGAYTGELFF
>many|TRBV2|13|TRBJ2-7|.
TGTGCCAGCAGCGCATGGTACAGCTACGAGCAGTACTTC
CASSAWYSYEQYF
>few|TRBV11-2|13|TRBJ2-7|.
TGTGCCAGCAGTTATACAGGGTACAATGAGCAGTACTTC
CASSYTGYNEQYF
>.|TRBV5-1|16|TRBJ2-3|TRBD2
TGCGCCAGCAGCTTTTCGACCGGGGGGGCAACGGATACGCAGTATTTT
CASSFSTGGATDTQYF
>few|TRBV6-5|13|TRBJ2-7|.
TGTGCCAGCAGTCGTCGGACGTCGTTCGAGCAGTACTTC
CASSRRTSFEQYF
>few|TRBV6-6|16|TRBJ1-5|.
TGTGCCAGCAGTTACTCGAACCCGGGACGAAATCAGCCCCAGCATTTT
CASSYSNPGRNQPQHF
>.|TRBV14|20|TRBJ2-1|TRBD2
TGTGCCAGCAGCCAAGATGGGGGACTAGCGTCATATCCCCCCTACAATGAGCAGTTCTTC
CASSQDGGLASYPPYNEQFF
>few|TRBV20-1|15|TRBJ2-1|.
TGCAGTGTTAGGGGGGGGGTATACTCCTACAATGAGCAGTTCTTC
CSVRGGVYSYNEQFF
>.|TRBV11-2|16|TRBJ2-1|TRBD2
TGTGCCAGCAGCTCAATAGCGGGAGGATACCTAAATGAGCAGTTCTTC
CASSSIAGGYLNEQFF
>.|TRBV3-1|18|TRBJ2-4|TRBD2
TGTGCCAGCAGCCAAGTAGCGGGTAGCGGGAGACCCAAAAACATTCAGTACTTC
CASSQVAGSGRPKNIQYF
>.|TRBV6-1|15|TRBJ1-1|.
TGTGCCAGCAGAGTCGCAGGGTTAGGTGGCACTGAAGCTTTCTTT
CASRVAGLGGTEAFF
>.|TRBV29-1|14|TRBJ2-1|.
TGCAGCGTTGAAGAGTCGCGGGCCTACAATGAGCAGTTCTTC
CSVEESRAYNEQFF
>.|TRBV12-3/TRBV12-4|15|TRBJ2-3|TRBD1
TGTGCCAGCAGGTCCGGCGGACAGGGGGCGGATACGCAGTATTTT
CASRSGGQGADTQYF
>.|TRBV6-5|13|TRBJ2-2|.
TGTGCCAGCACTGGGACGAACACCGGGGAGCTGTTTTTT
CASTGTNTGELFF
>many|TRBV4-3|17|TRBJ2-1|TRBD2
TGCGCCAGCAGCCGTCTCAGGGCTATCGGGAGGGTAGGGGAGCAGTTCTTC
CASSRLRAIGRVGEQFF
>few|TRBV20-1|14|TRBJ2-1|.
TGCAGTGCCCCGGGCAGGGGAGGAAGCAATGAGCAGTTCTTC
CSAPGRGGSNEQFF
>.|TRBV24-1|13|TRBJ2-1|TRBD2
TGTGCCACCAGTGGGAGCGGGGATAATGAGCAGTTCTTC
CATSGSGDNEQFF
>once|TRBV7-2|15|TRBJ2-7|TRBD2
TGTGCCAGTAGCTTAGCAGCGGGGCCCGGTTGCGAGCAGTACTTC
CASSLAAGPGCEQYF
>.|TRBV14|15|TRBJ2-1|.
TGTGCCAGCAGCCGGAGGGCGGGTTCCTACAATGAGCAGTTCTTC
CASSRRAGSYNEQFF
>many|TRBV20-1|15|TRBJ2-3|TRBD1
TGCAGTGCTAGCGAAGGGACAGTGAGCACAGATACGCAGTATTTT
CSASEGTVSTDTQYF
>few|TRBV7-9|14|TRBJ1-2|.
TGTGCCAGCAGCTTAGACACCACGCGGGATGGCTACACCTTC
CASSLDTTRDGYTF
>many|TRBV20-1|14|TRBJ1-2|.
TGCAGTGCTAGGGGCCGTGGGGGCCCTTTAGACTACACCTTC
CSARGRGGPLDYTF
>.|TRBV25-1|16|TRBJ2-5|TRBD1
TGTGCCAGCAGTGAATTGGGGACAGGGGGCTCGGTGGCCCAGTACTTC
CASSELGTGGSVAQYF